These T cell receptor beta chains were read from a single sample in a study of blood T cell repertoires in COVID-19. The protocol was immunoSEQ multiplex PCR, while the TCRdb copy is restricted to in-frame clones and leaves out a portion. This sample has around 100,000 clones, with approximately 89% found just once. Sequencing was carried out using peripheral blood. These TCRs come from a woman of 80 years or more in a cohort sampled during active COVID-19. CDR3s include the opening cysteine and the closing phenylalanine or tryptophan. D genes are given only for firm matches. Expanded clones are given a class, and other clones once, few, many or no size at all.

cdr3_aa cdr3_nt j_call clone_size v_call d_call
CASSLEQFTSAFF TGTGCCAGCAGCTTAGAGCAGTTTACGTCAGCTTTCTTT TRBJ1-1 . TRBV11-2 .
CASSQSVGPYEQYF TGTGCCAGCAGCCAGTCCGTGGGGCCTTACGAGCAGTACTTC TRBJ2-7 . TRBV3-1/TRBV3-2 .
CASSQVGREEGYEQYF TGTGCCAGCAGCCAAGTGGGGCGGGAGGAGGGCTACGAGCAGTACTTC TRBJ2-7 . TRBV4-2 TRBD2
CASSYLLGTGNSPLHF TGTGCCAGCAGTTACCTCCTGGGTACAGGCAATTCACCCCTCCACTTT TRBJ1-6 . TRBV6-5 .
CASRGGTVLNSPLHF TGTGCCAGCAGAGGCGGGACAGTCTTGAATTCACCCCTCCACTTT TRBJ1-6 . TRBV27 TRBD1
CASSSGGGSYNEQFF TGCGCCAGCAGCTCCGGGGGGGGATCCTACAATGAGCAGTTCTTC TRBJ2-1 . TRBV5-1 TRBD2
CASSESRQGRGTEAFF TGTGCCAGCAGTGAGTCGAGACAGGGACGAGGGACTGAAGCTTTCTTT TRBJ1-1 . TRBV2 TRBD1
CASSSTGGVGYTF TGCGCCAGCAGCTCCACAGGGGGCGTTGGCTACACCTTC TRBJ1-2 . TRBV5-1 TRBD1
CASSLAREGGNEQFF TGCGCCAGCAGCTTGGCGCGGGAGGGGGGAAATGAGCAGTTCTTC TRBJ2-1 . TRBV5-1 TRBD2
CASSEEGQIYEQYF TGTGCCAGCAGTGAAGAGGGACAGATCTACGAGCAGTACTTC TRBJ2-7 . TRBV6-1 TRBD1
CSVSPSGTHSYEQYF TGCAGCGTGAGCCCGTCCGGGACTCACTCCTACGAGCAGTACTTC TRBJ2-7 few TRBV29-1 .
CASSLELSMNEQFF TGTGCCAGCAGCTTAGAACTGTCTATGAATGAGCAGTTCTTC TRBJ2-1 . TRBV11-2 .
CASSEGLVITDTQYF TGTGCCAGCAGCGAGGGACTAGTTATCACAGATACGCAGTATTTT TRBJ2-3 . TRBV6-5 TRBD2
CASSLSLAGNQETQYF TGCGCCAGCAGTTTATCACTAGCGGGGAACCAAGAGACCCAGTACTTC TRBJ2-5 . TRBV5-1 TRBD2
CASSRDRGGQAKNIQYF TGTGCCAGCAGTAGAGACAGAGGGGGCCAAGCCAAAAACATTCAGTACTTC TRBJ2-4 . TRBV27 TRBD1
CASRFVAGPYNEQFF TGTGCCAGCAGGTTTGTAGCGGGACCCTACAATGAGCAGTTCTTC TRBJ2-1 . TRBV11-2 TRBD2
CATLGTGDSNQPQHF TGTGCCACACTCGGGACAGGGGATAGCAATCAGCCCCAGCATTTT TRBJ1-5 . TRBV15 TRBD1
CASSQTGTGLGTEAFF TGTGCCAGCAGTCAGACAGGTACGGGATTAGGGACTGAAGCTTTCTTT TRBJ1-1 . TRBV5-4 .
CASSSVPFGQFF TGTGCCAGCAGTAGCGTTCCCTTCGGGCAGTTCTTC TRBJ2-1 . TRBV28 .
CASYDRDRGPWQFF TGCGCCAGTTACGACCGGGACAGGGGGCCGTGGCAGTTCTTC TRBJ2-1 once TRBV5-1 TRBD1
CASSLASDNQPQHF TGTGCCAGCAGCTTAGCGTCAGACAATCAGCCCCAGCATTTT TRBJ1-5 . TRBV7-9 .
CAISRLAGDNEQYF TGTGCCATCAGTCGGCTAGCGGGAGACAACGAGCAGTACTTC TRBJ2-7 . TRBV10-3 TRBD2
CASSESETGDTDTQYF TGCGCCAGCAGTGAGTCCGAGACAGGGGACACAGATACGCAGTATTTT TRBJ2-3 . TRBV10-1 TRBD1
CASSAGTKYEQYF TGTGCCAGCAGTGCCGGGACAAAATACGAGCAGTACTTC TRBJ2-7 . TRBV28 .
CASSLSGTSYYEQYF TGTGCCAGCAGTTTATCCGGGACAAGTTACTACGAGCAGTACTTC TRBJ2-7 . TRBV27 .